This TCR beta chain emerged from a study of T cell responses to AZD1222 COVID-19 vaccine. Points from the study as a whole: Regions 160-218 and 743-854 dominated among vaccine-associated CD4 TCRs spanning spike. Breadth and depth of Spike-specific TCRs rose after two AZD1222 doses.

The CDR3 is 15 amino acids. The V gene lost 6 bases and the J gene lost 5 bases, with 16 bases spanning the gap. CDR1 is LNHDA, CDR2 SQIVND, per germline (reference sequence). As concerns this clone: Its antigen is not identified.

Sequencing used immunoSEQ multiplex PCR; TCRdb keeps in-frame clones, though not all of them. The sample records about 100,000 clones, approximately 90% being singletons. The specimen comprised peripheral blood, sampled on day 0 of AZD1222 vaccination. The V and J genes are TRBV19 and TRBJ2-2, with TRBD2 as a possible D gene (5 bases). The TCR sequence derives from an adult in good health. The CDR3 DNA is TGTGCCAGTAGACTAGGACGGCTGAAAACCGGGGAGCTGTTTTTT. Its protein product is CASRLGRLKTGELFF.